This paragraph covers one T cell receptor beta chain sequence. V lost 5 bases to trimming and J lost 1 base; unmatched junction nucleotides: 1. This CDR3 is 14 amino acids long. CDR1 KGHSH and CDR2 LQKENI come from the germline V gene. This record comes from a study of cytomegalovirus exposure and HLA in healthy donors. The PCR contained 60 Vbeta and 13 Jbeta primers. The table came from immunoSEQ multiplex PCR; TCRdb's copy has only in-frame clones and leaves some out. The repertoire includes around 100,000 clones, approximately 72% of them detected once, and 13% to 15% sits in the top ten. This sequence was found in a male donor in good health and CMV-seropositive. J is TRBJ2-3 and V is TRBV18; 9 bases match TRBD2. The sequenced sample was PBMCs. The CDR3 DNA follows: TGTGCCAGCTCAAGGACTAGCGGCACAGATACGCAGTATTTT. It yields the protein CASSRTSGTDTQYF.